The 9 T cell receptor beta chains reported below all come from one sample, sequenced in a study of cytomegalovirus exposure and HLA in healthy donors (dated by TCRdb to the late 2010s). Receptor amplification or capture employed the immunoSEQ multiplex PCR assay. For the multiplex PCR, a mixture combining 60 forward primers for TCR Vbeta segments and 13 reverse primers for TCR Jbeta segments was used. TCRdb holds this immuneACCESS table with in-frame rearrangements only. Some clones are missing; in checked studies, unresolved V genes explain under half, and the rest has no known cause. This sample holds some 140,000 clones; roughly 80% were observed only once. The top ten constitute roughly 10% of the sample. The sample was PBMCs. Every receptor here comes from a woman aged 45-59 years in good health and CMV-seropositive.

CDR3 protein: CASSPLRGTDEKLFF. For the CDR3, the DNA is TGTGCCAGCTCACCACTTAGGGGAACAGATGAAAAACTGTTTTTT. The chain is built from TRBV18 and TRBJ1-4, with D possibly TRBD1 on 5 matching bases. Germline V gene lookup returns CDR1 KGHSH and CDR2 LQKENI. V was pared by 1 base and J by 6 bases, with 12 bases between. CDR3 length: 15 amino acids.

The rearrangement joins TRBV7-2 to TRBJ1-1, with a weak D call TRBD1 (6 bases). Germline lookup yields CDR1 SGHTA and CDR2 FQGNSA. Between the trimmed V and J ends, which lost 1 base and 2 bases, there was a span of 8 bases. The length of the CDR3 is 14 residues. In nucleotides, the CDR3 is TGTGCCAGCAGCTTAGAAGGGGGAAACACTGAAGCTTTCTTT. It is translated as CASSLEGGNTEAFF.

The chain combines TRBV7-2 with TRBJ2-1; D may be TRBD2 (6 bases). This CDR3 has 15 amino acids. The V end was cut by 1 base, the J end by 8 bases, with 15 bases between. Germline loops: CDR1 SGHTA, CDR2 FQGNSA. The CDR3 loop reads CASSLEGRGVDEQFF. The CDR3 DNA reads as TGTGCCAGCAGCTTAGAAGGGCGGGGAGTGGATGAGCAGTTCTTC.

The chain combines TRBV7-9 with TRBJ1-2, with D possibly TRBD1 on 6 matching bases. The V end was cut by 7 bases, the J end by 8 bases, with 23 bases between. CDR3 length: 15 amino acids. Germline V gene lookup returns CDR1 SEHNR and CDR2 FQNEAQ (reference sequence). The DNA for the CDR3 is TGTGCCAGCACCCAATTTTTAGGGGGGGCTGAAGGCTACACCTTC. Its protein is CASTQFLGGAEGYTF.

The V call is TRBV6-1, the J call TRBJ2-1; D is possibly TRBD2 (6 bases). The V end was cut by 6 bases, the J end by 9 bases, with 15 bases between. CDR1 MNHNS and CDR2 SASEGT come from the germline V gene. This CDR3 comprises 13 residues. The chain's CDR3 is CASRFSGVGEQFF. In nucleotides, the CDR3 is TGTGCCAGCAGGTTCTCGGGGGTGGGTGAGCAGTTCTTC.

J is TRBJ2-5 and V is TRBV15; TRBD2 is a possible D gene (5 bases). The ends were cut back, 1 base at V and 3 bases at J, with 12 bases in the middle. In germline, CDR1 is LNHNV, CDR2 YYDKDF (reference sequence). The CDR3 consists of 15 residues. The chain's CDR3 is CATSRGSGREETQYF. CDR3 DNA sequence: TGTGCCACCAGCAGAGGGTCGGGGAGAGAAGAGACCCAGTACTTC.

The rearrangement joins TRBV19 to TRBJ2-2; the D gene is possibly TRBD1 (6 bases). The germline V gene encodes CDR1 LNHDA and CDR2 SQIVND (reference sequence). The CDR3 extends over 13 amino acids. CDR3 sequence reads: CIYGTLLTGELFF. CDR3 sequence (DNA): TGTATTTACGGGACACTACTTACCGGGGAGCTGTTTTTT.

The rearrangement uses TRBV5-1 and TRBJ2-5, with 8 bases matching TRBD2. V shed 2 bases, J shed 3 bases, and the junction held 6 bases outside the gene matches. This CDR3 has 15 amino acids. Germline V CDR1 and CDR2: SGHRS, YFSETQ. The CDR3 coding sequence is TGCGCCAGCAGCTTTGATAGCGGGGACGAAGAGACCCAGTACTTC. This sequence encodes CASSFDSGDEETQYF.

The genes are TRBV7-2 and TRBJ1-4; D might be TRBD1 (6 bases). The V gene lost 4 bases and the J gene lost 6 bases, with 12 bases spanning the gap. The CDR3 consists of 14 residues. From germline, CDR1 is SGHTA and CDR2 FQGNSA. DNA for the CDR3: TGTGCCAGCAGCTCGCAGGGGCGCGATGAAAAACTGTTTTTT. Protein product: CASSSQGRDEKLFF.